This TCR beta chain is drawn from a study of cytomegalovirus exposure and HLA in healthy donors. The study's findings and limits: Published work reported that the classifier diagnosed cytomegalovirus status with high specificity and sensitivity. Listed as cytomegalovirus-associated were about 160 TCR beta chains. Rare TCR sequences dominated, though some public TCRs recurred in many donors.

The validation cohort, a group of 90 to 150 subjects, included the donors and was separate from the approximately 650-subject first cohort. The junction had 12 bases not matched to a gene; V was cut back by 5 bases and J by 4 bases. Germline CDR1 is LGHNT and CDR2 is FRNRAP. CDR3 length equals 17 residues. Comments on this clone: Its antigen remains unidentified.

Method: immunoSEQ multiplex PCR; TCRdb's copy keeps in-frame clones and lacks some. The sample shows around 190,000 clones, roughly 88% of them seen only once. The chain joins TRBV12-5 to TRBJ2-5; 11 bases agree with TRBD2. Sequencing was carried out using PBMCs. The receptor comes from a woman aged 18-29 years in good health and CMV-seronegative. The CDR3 here is CASGQGGSGRASETQYF. The CDR3 DNA is TGTGCTAGTGGTCAAGGTGGTAGCGGGAGGGCCTCAGAGACCCAGTACTTC.